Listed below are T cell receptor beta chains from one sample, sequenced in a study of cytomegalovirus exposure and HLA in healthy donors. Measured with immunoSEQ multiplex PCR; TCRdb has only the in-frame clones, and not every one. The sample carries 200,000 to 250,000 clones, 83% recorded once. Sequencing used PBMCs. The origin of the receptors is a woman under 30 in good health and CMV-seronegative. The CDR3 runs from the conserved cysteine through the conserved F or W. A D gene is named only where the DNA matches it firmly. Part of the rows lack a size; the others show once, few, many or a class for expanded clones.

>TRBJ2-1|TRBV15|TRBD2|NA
CATSRVSGGLYNEQFF
TGTGCCACCAGCAGAGTTTCGGGGGGGCTCTACAATGAGCAGTTCTTC
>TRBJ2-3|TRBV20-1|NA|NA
CSARVVDTQYF
TGCAGTGCTAGAGTTGTGGATACGCAGTATTTT
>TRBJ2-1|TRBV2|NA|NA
CASSLRGVLYNEQFF
TGTGCCAGCAGCCTAAGGGGGGTCCTCTACAATGAGCAGTTCTTC
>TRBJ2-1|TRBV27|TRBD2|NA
CASSSRLAGANEQFF
TGTGCCAGCAGTTCTAGACTAGCGGGGGCGAATGAGCAGTTCTTC
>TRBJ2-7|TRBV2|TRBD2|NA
CASSVRAGEQYF
TGTGCCAGCAGTGTTCGAGCGGGAGAGCAGTACTTC
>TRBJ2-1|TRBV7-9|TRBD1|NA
CASSNTGDEQFF
TGTGCCAGCAGCAATACAGGGGATGAGCAGTTCTTC
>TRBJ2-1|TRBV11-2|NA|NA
CASSPEANEQFF
TGTGCCAGCAGCCCCGAGGCCAATGAGCAGTTCTTC
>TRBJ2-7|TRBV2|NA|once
CASRGGLSSYEQYF
TGTGCCAGCAGGGGAGGCTTAAGCTCCTACGAGCAGTACTTC
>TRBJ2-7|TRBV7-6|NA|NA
CASSPNRDPDYEQYF
TGTGCCAGCAGCCCCAACCGGGACCCGGACTACGAGCAGTACTTC
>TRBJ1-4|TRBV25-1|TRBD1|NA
CASTTRGGKNEKLFF
TGTGCCAGCACCACCAGGGGGGGGAAGAATGAAAAACTGTTTTTT
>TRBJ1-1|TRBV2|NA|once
CASSVTVMNTEAFF
TGTGCCAGCAGTGTGACAGTCATGAACACTGAAGCTTTCTTT
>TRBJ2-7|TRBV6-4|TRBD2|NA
CASSAQREGYEQYF
TGTGCCAGCAGTGCCCAGCGGGAGGGCTACGAGCAGTACTTC
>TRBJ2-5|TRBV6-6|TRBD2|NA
CASSSLVRGGQETQYF
TGTGCCAGCAGTTCCCTAGTGAGGGGAGGGCAAGAGACCCAGTACTTC
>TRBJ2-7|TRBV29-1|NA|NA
CSVEGVSYEQYF
TGCAGCGTTGAAGGGGTTAGTTACGAGCAGTACTTC
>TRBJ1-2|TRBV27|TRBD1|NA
CASSLYSQGASGGYTF
TGTGCCAGCAGCCTATACTCACAGGGGGCGTCGGGTGGCTACACCTTC
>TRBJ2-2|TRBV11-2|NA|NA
CASSRGAVRTGELFF
TGTGCCAGCAGCCGGGGGGCTGTTCGGACCGGGGAGCTGTTTTTT
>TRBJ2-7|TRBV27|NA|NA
CASNSWGAGGYEQYF
TGTGCCAGCAATAGTTGGGGAGCTGGGGGATACGAGCAGTACTTC
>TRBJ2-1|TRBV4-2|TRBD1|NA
CASSQDRGQREQFF
TGTGCCAGCAGCCAAGATCGGGGACAGCGTGAGCAGTTCTTC
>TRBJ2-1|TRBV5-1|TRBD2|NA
CASSLLAGGHDEQFF
TGCGCCAGCAGCCTCTTAGCGGGAGGGCACGATGAGCAGTTCTTC
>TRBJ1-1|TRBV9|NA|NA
CASSVTTVGEAFF
TGTGCCAGCAGCGTAACGACAGTAGGTGAAGCTTTCTTT
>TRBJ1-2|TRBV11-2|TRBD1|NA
CASSLARQGPGYTF
TGTGCCAGCAGCTTGGCCCGACAGGGGCCTGGCTACACCTTC
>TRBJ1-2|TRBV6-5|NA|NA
CASSYGGSSEGYTF
TGTGCCAGCAGTTACGGGGGCTCCTCCGAGGGCTACACCTTC
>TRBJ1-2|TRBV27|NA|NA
CASRQGLYGYTF
TGTGCCAGCAGACAGGGCCTGTATGGCTACACCTTC
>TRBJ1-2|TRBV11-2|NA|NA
CASRQIQGRVYGYTF
TGTGCCAGCAGACAGATTCAGGGGCGAGTCTATGGCTACACCTTC
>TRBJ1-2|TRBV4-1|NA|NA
CASSHHWTGRRDYGYTF
TGCGCCAGCAGCCATCACTGGACGGGCCGGAGGGACTATGGCTACACCTTC
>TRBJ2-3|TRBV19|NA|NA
CASSIRTLRDTQYF
TGTGCCAGTAGTATCCGGACATTGAGAGATACGCAGTATTTT
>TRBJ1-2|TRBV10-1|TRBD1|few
CASSENRGNGYTF
TGCGCCAGCAGTGAGAACAGGGGAAATGGCTACACCTTC
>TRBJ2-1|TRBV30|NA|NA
CAWSVSYNEQFF
TGTGCCTGGAGTGTTTCCTACAATGAGCAGTTCTTC
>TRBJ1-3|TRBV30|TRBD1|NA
CAWSKPGTGSGNTIYF
TGTGCCTGGAGCAAACCCGGGACAGGCTCTGGAAACACCATATATTTT